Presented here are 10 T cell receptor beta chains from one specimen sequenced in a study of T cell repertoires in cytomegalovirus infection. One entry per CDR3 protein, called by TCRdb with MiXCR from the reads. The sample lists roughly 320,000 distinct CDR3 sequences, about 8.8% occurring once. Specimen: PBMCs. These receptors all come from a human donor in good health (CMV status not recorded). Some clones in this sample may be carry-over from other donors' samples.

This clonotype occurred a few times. The CDR3 sequence is CASRNGLTETQYF. The CDR3 nucleotides are TGTGCCAGTAGAAATGGGCTAACGGAGACCCAGTACTTC. The rearrangement uses TRBV19 and TRBJ2-5; D ambiguous. Germline values: CDR1 LNHDA, CDR2 SQIVND (reference sequence). V gave up 6 bases and J gave up 5 bases, with 13 bases separating them. This CDR3 spans 13 amino acids.

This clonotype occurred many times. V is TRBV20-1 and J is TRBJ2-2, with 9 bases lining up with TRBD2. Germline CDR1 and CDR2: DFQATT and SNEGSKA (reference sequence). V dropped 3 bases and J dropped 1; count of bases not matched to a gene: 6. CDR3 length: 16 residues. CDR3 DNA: TGCAGTGCTAGCCACGGGACTAGCAGGAACACCGGGGAGCTGTTTTTT. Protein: CSASHGTSRNTGELFF.

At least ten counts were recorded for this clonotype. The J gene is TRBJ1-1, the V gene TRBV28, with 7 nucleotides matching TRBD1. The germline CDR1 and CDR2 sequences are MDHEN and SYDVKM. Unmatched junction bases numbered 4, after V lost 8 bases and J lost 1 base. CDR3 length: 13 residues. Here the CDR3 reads CASQGDWNTEAFF. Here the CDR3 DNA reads TGTGCCAGCCAGGGGGATTGGAACACTGAAGCTTTCTTT.

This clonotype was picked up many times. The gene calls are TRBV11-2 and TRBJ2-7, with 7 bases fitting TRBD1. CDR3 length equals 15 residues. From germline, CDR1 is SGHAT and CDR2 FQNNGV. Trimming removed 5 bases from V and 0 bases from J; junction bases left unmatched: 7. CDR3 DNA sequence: TGTGCCAGCAGCCATATACAGGGGAGCTCCTACGAGCAGTACTTC. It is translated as CASSHIQGSSYEQYF.

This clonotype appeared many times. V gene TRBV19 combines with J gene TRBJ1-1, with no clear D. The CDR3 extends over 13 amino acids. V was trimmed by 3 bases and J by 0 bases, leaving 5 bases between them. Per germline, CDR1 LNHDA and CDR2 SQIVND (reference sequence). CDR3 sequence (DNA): TGTGCCAGTAGTATCTCTGTGAACACTGAAGCTTTCTTT. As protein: CASSISVNTEAFF.

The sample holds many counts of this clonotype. CDR3 sequence reads: CSARVPGTDTQYF. DNA of the CDR3: TGCAGTGCTAGAGTCCCGGGGACAGATACGCAGTATTTT. V gene TRBV20-1 combines with J gene TRBJ2-3; D might be TRBD2 (5 bases). The CDR3 totals 13 residues. Trimming left V 1 base short and J 3 bases short, with 8 bases between. CDR1 is DFQATT and CDR2 is SNEGSKA in the germline V gene (reference sequence).

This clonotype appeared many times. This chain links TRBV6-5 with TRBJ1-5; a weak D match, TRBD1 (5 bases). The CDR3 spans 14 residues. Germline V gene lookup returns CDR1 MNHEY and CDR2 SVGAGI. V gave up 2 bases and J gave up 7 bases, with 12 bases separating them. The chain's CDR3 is CASSYNLRGQPQHF. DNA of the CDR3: TGTGCCAGCAGTTACAATCTGCGGGGGCAGCCCCAGCATTTT.

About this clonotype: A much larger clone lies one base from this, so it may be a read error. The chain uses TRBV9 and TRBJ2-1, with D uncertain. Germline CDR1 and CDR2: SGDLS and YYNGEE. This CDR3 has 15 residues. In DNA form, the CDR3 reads TGTGCCAGCATCGTAGTCCCAAGCTCCTACAATGAGCAGTTCTTC. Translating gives CASIVVPSSYNEQFF.

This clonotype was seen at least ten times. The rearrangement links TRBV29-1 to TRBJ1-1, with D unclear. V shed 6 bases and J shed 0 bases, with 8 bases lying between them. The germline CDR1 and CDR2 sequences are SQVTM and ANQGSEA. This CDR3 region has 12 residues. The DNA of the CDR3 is TGCAGCGTCGGGCACTTGAACACTGAAGCTTTCTTT. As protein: CSVGHLNTEAFF.

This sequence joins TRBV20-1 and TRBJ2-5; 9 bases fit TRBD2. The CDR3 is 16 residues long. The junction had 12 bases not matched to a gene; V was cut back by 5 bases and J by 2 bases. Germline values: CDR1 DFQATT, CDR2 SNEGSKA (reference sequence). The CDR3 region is CSAVSGGKILQETQYF. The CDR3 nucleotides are TGCAGTGCTGTTAGCGGGGGTAAAATCTTACAAGAGACCCAGTACTTC.